This T cell receptor (beta chain) was found in a study of blood T cells in healthy people across ages. Study-wide results and caveats: The long-lived group displayed more naive CD4+ cells, plus higher diversity, than the aged donors did.

A second PCR, run for roughly 7 to 12 cycles, used a sample-barcoded 5' primer plus a J-beta primer mix. Every sample produced at least 2.5 million CDR3-containing paired-end reads. TCRdb recomputed calls from the 5' RACE reads with MiXCR, one row per CDR3 protein. The table includes 1.5 million to 2 million distinct CDR3 sequences, roughly 27% detected once. J lost 1 base, V lost 4 bases, and 4 bases had no gene match. Per germline, CDR1 SGHTA and CDR2 FQGNSA. The CDR3 consists of 16 residues. This clonotype was seen a handful of times. The antigen is unknown. The chain links TRBV7-2 to TRBJ2-5; 12 nucleotides agree with TRBD2. The TCR originated in a woman aged 25-40 years in good health. Sequencing used blood. The CDR3 coding sequence is TGTGCCAGCAGCTCTGGACTAGCGGGATTCCAAGAGACCCAGTACTTC. Translated: CASSSGLAGFQETQYF.